This T cell receptor (beta chain) comes out of a study of OX40 agonist ivuxolimab in advanced cancers. This clone turned up a few times. Its antigen is not identified. Overall study results and limits: There was clonal expansion of CD4+ and CD8+ blood T cells by week 6 at 0.1 to 3.0 mg/kg.

The CDR3 totals 16 residues. CDR1 and CDR2 (germline): SGHVS, FQNEAQ. Trimming removed 1 base from V and 5 bases from J, with 18 bases in between. Produced via immunoSEQ multiplex PCR; TCRdb's table is partial and in-frame only. The table includes just under 65,000 clones, 81% detected once. This receptor was taken from an adult with an advanced solid tumor such as melanoma, head and neck, liver or kidney cancer. The chain carries TRBV7-8 and TRBJ2-7, with no clear D. The material sequenced was CD4+ or CD8+ T cells sorted from blood, taken in a trial of the OX40 agonist ivuxolimab. The CDR3 loop is CASSLGRLIARDEQYF. The CDR3 DNA reads TGTGCCAGCAGCTTAGGCAGACTGATCGCGCGAGACGAGCAGTACTTC. The whole variable domain, filled in from reference TRBV7-8 and TRBJ2-7, reads GAGVSQSPRYKVAKRGQDVALRCDPISGHVSLFWYQQALGQGPEFLTYFQNEAQLDKSGLPSDRFFAERPEGSVSTLKIQRTQQEDSAVYLCASSLGRLIARDEQYFGPGTRLTVT.